This T cell receptor beta chain was observed in a study of blood T cell repertoires in COVID-19. Overall study context: The United States, Italy and Spain were the sources of the acute and convalescent COVID-19 samples.

Cohorts were determined from participant-reported clinical history. Cohort 3 recovery required two negative PCRs, clearance, or symptom resolution. Per the original methods: How many nucleated cells were present was estimated from reference gene primer amplification. The table came from immunoSEQ multiplex PCR; TCRdb's copy has only in-frame clones and leaves some out. The D gene and trimming were derived from the DNA, and the V and J assignments and clone size from that table. The sample lists approximately 200,000 clones; roughly 82% were seen once. Source material: PBMCs or T cells enriched from blood (not recorded which). The receptor was derived from a woman aged 25 to 45 who had recovered from COVID-19.

CDR3 DNA: TGTGCCAGCAGTTCCTCCGGGACAGGGATCCGGACGGGCGTCCATAGCAATCAGCCCCAGCATTTT. It translates to CASSSSGTGIRTGVHSNQPQHF. V usage is TRBV28 and J usage is TRBJ1-5, with TRBD1 matching 9 bases. Trimming at V came to 4 bases and at J to 0 bases, leaving 22 bases not matched to a gene. The CDR3 runs 22 residues. Germline-derived CDR1 and CDR2 are MDHEN and SYDVKM.